The 21 T cell receptor beta chains below were found in one sample sequenced in a study of blood T cell repertoires in COVID-19. Clones were sequenced by immunoSEQ multiplex PCR, and TCRdb holds only the in-frame ones, with some missing. The sample consists of more than 100,000 clones, 84% of them appearing once. Sequenced input: peripheral blood. These receptors were collected from a human donor in a cohort sampled during active COVID-19.

The rearrangement links TRBV5-6 to TRBJ2-1, with 12 bases that match TRBD2. CDR3 length: 17 residues. V shed 10 bases and J 0 bases; nucleotides not matched to a gene: 11. Germline-derived CDR1 and CDR2 are SGHDT and YYEEEE. The CDR3 sequence is CASSSLAGGRSYNEQFF. The DNA for the CDR3 is TGTGCCTCATCGTCGCTAGCGGGGGGGCGCTCCTACAATGAGCAGTTCTTC.

The gene calls are TRBV5-6 and TRBJ1-2, with D hard to call. This CDR3 region has 14 residues. Per the germline V gene, CDR1 is SGHDT and CDR2 is YYEEEE. Trimming pared 0 bases from V and 5 bases from J, leaving 11 bases between. As DNA, the CDR3 is TGTGCCAGCAGCTTGGTTACAGCGGAATATGGCTACACCTTC. As protein: CASSLVTAEYGYTF.

The chain has TRBV5-3 and TRBJ2-3; 12 bases are a match to TRBD2. TRBV5-3 is an ORF, with its function uncertain. After removal of 3 bases from V and 6 bases from J, the junction contained 5 bases not matched to a gene. There are 15 residues in the CDR3. The CDR3 DNA reads as TGTGCCAGAAGCTACGGACTAGCGGGGTGGGATACGCAGTATTTT. Its protein is CARSYGLAGWDTQYF.

The chain links TRBV13 to TRBJ2-4; D is possibly TRBD1 (5 bases). CDR1 is PRHDT and CDR2 is FYEKMQ in the germline V gene (reference sequence). This CDR3 has 14 residues. Trimming left V 1 base short and J 9 bases short, with 13 bases between. The CDR3 DNA sequence: TGTGCCAGCAGCTTAGAAAGGGGATCCGGCATTCAGTACTTC. This translates into CASSLERGSGIQYF.

The CDR3 region has the DNA TGCGCCAGCAGCTTGTTGTCAGGGGCAAGCTCTGGGGCCAACGTCCTGACTTTC. Its translation is CASSLLSGASSGANVLTF. The rearrangement links TRBV5-1 to TRBJ2-6, with D tentatively TRBD1 (6 bases). There are 18 residues in the CDR3. Germline V CDR1 and CDR2: SGHRS, YFSETQ. V shed 1 base and J shed 0 bases, with 14 bases lying between them.

This sequence joins TRBV5-4 and TRBJ1-3; 9 positions agree with TRBD1. Germline trimming cut 4 bases from V and 0 bases from J; bases unmatched to any gene: 2. CDR1 and CDR2 (germline): SGHNT, YYREEE (reference sequence). CDR3 length equals 15 residues. In DNA form, the CDR3 reads TGTGCCAGCAGCCGGGACAGGGCCTCTGGAAACACCATATATTTT. Translating gives CASSRDRASGNTIYF.

The chain is built from TRBV5-4 and TRBJ2-5, with D possibly matching TRBD1 (6 bases). This CDR3 has 15 residues. The germline V gene encodes CDR1 SGHNT and CDR2 YYREEE (reference sequence). V shed 3 bases and J shed 5 bases, with 17 bases lying between them. Here the CDR3 DNA reads TGTGCCAGCAGCTCCTCGCGAGGGGGTTGGGAGACCCAGTACTTC. Translated: CASSSSRGGWETQYF.

The count of this clone is one. The chain combines TRBV12-3 or TRBV12-4 with TRBJ1-5, with unresolved D. The CDR3 is 13 amino acids. Trimming removed 4 bases from V and 2 bases from J, with 6 bases in between. The CDR3 DNA sequence: TGTGCCAGCAGTTCTATTGGCAATCAGCCCCAGCATTTT. Translating gives CASSSIGNQPQHF.

The chain has TRBV11-2 and TRBJ2-7, with D tentatively TRBD1 (6 bases). The germline V gene has CDR1 SGHAT and CDR2 FQNNGV. The V end lost 3 bases, the J end lost 0 bases, and 9 bases lay between the germline ends. This CDR3 is 14 amino acids long. The CDR3 loop is CASSLGQSSYEQYF. The CDR3 coding sequence is TGTGCCAGCAGCTTGGGACAAAGCTCCTACGAGCAGTACTTC. Using reference TRBV11-2 and TRBJ2-7 for the parts outside the CDR3, the full variable domain is EAGVAQSPRYKIIEKRQSVAFWCNPISGHATLYWYQQILGQGPKLLIQFQNNGVVDDSQLPKDRFSAERLKGVDSTLKIQPAKLEDSAVYLCASSLGQSSYEQYFGPGTRLTVT.

DNA of the CDR3: TGCAGCGTTTTTCAGTCCCCCTATGGCTACACCTTC. It codes for CSVFQSPYGYTF. The chain combines TRBV29-1 with TRBJ1-2, with no clear D. The CDR3 runs 12 residues. Per germline, CDR1 SQVTM and CDR2 ANQGSEA. The ends were cut back, 5 bases at V and 4 bases at J, with 11 bases in the middle. The entire variable domain, with the rest obtained from reference TRBV29-1 and TRBJ1-2, is as follows: SAVISQKPSRDICQRGTSLTIQCQVDSQVTMMFWYRQQPGQSLTLIATANQGSEATYESGFVIDKFPISRPNLTFSTLTVSNMSPEDSSIYLCSVFQSPYGYTFGSGTRLTVV.

The V call is TRBV9, the J call TRBJ1-2, with D maybe TRBD1 (5 bases). CDR1 and CDR2 from the germline V gene are SGDLS and YYNGEE. The CDR3 sequence is 14 residues long. Trimming shortened V by 0 bases and J by 2 bases, and 8 bases separated the two germline ends. Here the CDR3 reads CASSVGSGNYGYTF. DNA for the CDR3: TGTGCCAGCAGCGTAGGGTCAGGGAACTATGGCTACACCTTC. The variable domain in full, completed from reference TRBV9 and TRBJ1-2, reads DSGVTQTPKHLITATGQRVTLRCSPRSGDLSVYWYQQSLDQGLQFLIQYYNGEERAKGNILERFSAQQFPDLHSELNLSSLELGDSALYFCASSVGSGNYGYTFGSGTRLTVV.

V usage is TRBV10-3 and J usage is TRBJ2-3, with 13 nucleotides matching TRBD2. CDR3 size: 17 residues. Germline V gene lookup returns CDR1 ENHRY and CDR2 SYGVKD. V trimming: 2 bases; J trimming: 9 bases; junction bases outside the gene matches: 11. CDR3 nucleotides: TGTGCCATCAGTGAGACTAGCGGGGGGGCACAGAGAGGGACGCAGTATTTT. This gives the protein CAISETSGGAQRGTQYF.

This rearrangement joins TRBV30 to TRBJ2-7; 8 nucleotides align to TRBD1. The V and J ends lost 1 base and 2 bases, in that order; junction bases with no gene match: 7. In germline, CDR1 is GTSNPN, CDR2 SVGIG (reference sequence). The CDR3 consists of 15 residues. CDR3: CAWSAGQGKAYEQYF. The CDR3 DNA sequence: TGTGCCTGGAGTGCCGGACAGGGAAAAGCCTACGAGCAGTACTTC. Full variable domain (outside the CDR3, taken from reference TRBV30 and TRBJ2-7): SQTIHQWPATLVQPVGSPLSLECTVEGTSNPNLYWYRQAAGRGLQLLFYSVGIGQISSEVPQNLSASRPQDRQFILSSKKLLLSDSGFYLCAWSAGQGKAYEQYFGPGTRLTVT.

This chain connects TRBV5-5 to TRBJ1-2; maybe TRBD1 (5 bases). Per the germline V gene, CDR1 is SGHKS and CDR2 is YYEKEE (reference sequence). The CDR3 is made up of 14 amino acids. V was clipped by 4 bases and J by 3 bases, with 13 bases between them. For the CDR3, the DNA is TGTGCCAGCAGCCGACAGCGTTCGGACTATGGCTACACCTTC. Translating gives CASSRQRSDYGYTF.

The chain combines TRBV27 with TRBJ1-1; D is possibly TRBD1 (6 bases). Between the trimmed V and J ends, which lost 6 bases and 1 base, there was a span of 12 bases. This CDR3 is built from 14 residues. Per germline, CDR1 MNHEY and CDR2 SMNVEV (reference sequence). CDR3 region: CASREWGPNTEAFF. CDR3 DNA: TGTGCCAGCAGGGAATGGGGGCCGAACACTGAAGCTTTCTTT.

The CDR3 here is CASSLDRGDQPQHF. In DNA, the CDR3 is TGTGCCAGCAGCTTGGACAGGGGCGATCAGCCCCAGCATTTT. This chain links TRBV5-4 with TRBJ1-5, with 7 bases matching TRBD1. In germline, CDR1 is SGHNT, CDR2 YYREEE (reference sequence). J gave up 5 bases and V 0 bases, and 2 bases lay outside the gene matches. The CDR3 consists of 14 residues.

V and J are TRBV4-2 and TRBJ2-3; maybe TRBD1 (6 bases). Trimming pared 5 bases from V and 4 bases from J, leaving 7 bases between. This CDR3 comprises 12 residues. Germline CDR1 LGHNA, CDR2 YNFKEQ. The DNA for the CDR3 is TGTGCCAGCAGCACAGGGTCAGATACGCAGTATTTT. As protein: CASSTGSDTQYF.

The V and J genes are TRBV2 and TRBJ1-2; TRBD1 aligns across 10 bases. The germline V gene encodes CDR1 SNHLY and CDR2 FYNNEI. V was pared by 6 bases and J by 7 bases, with 8 bases of the junction left unmatched. The CDR3 totals 14 residues. The CDR3 here is CASSLTGGGGGYTF. The CDR3 bases are TGTGCCAGCAGCCTGACAGGGGGCGGTGGTGGCTACACCTTC.

This chain joins TRBV29-1 and TRBJ1-1; 7 bases are a match to TRBD1. Germline-derived CDR1 and CDR2 are SQVTM and ANQGSEA. Trimming removed 4 bases from V and 2 bases from J; junction bases left unmatched: 4. The CDR3 covers 13 residues. The CDR3 DNA sequence: TGCAGCGTTGTTGGACAGGTTAACACTGAAGCTTTCTTT. Amino acid sequence: CSVVGQVNTEAFF.

The chain uses TRBV29-1 and TRBJ2-2; tentative D call: TRBD1 (6 bases). CDR1 and CDR2 (germline): SQVTM, ANQGSEA. The CDR3 sequence is 14 residues long. V lost 5 bases, J lost 4 bases, and 14 bases lay in between. The DNA for the CDR3 is TGCAGCGTTTCTTTACAGGGCCCCACCGGGGAGCTGTTTTTT. Encoded protein: CSVSLQGPTGELFF.

This clone has a handful of counts. V and J are TRBV5-1 and TRBJ1-6; 7 bases match TRBD1. Germline CDR1 and CDR2: SGHRS and YFSETQ. The CDR3 sequence is 15 residues long. Trimming took 4 bases from V and 9 from J; bases not matched to a gene: 10. The CDR3 DNA sequence: TGCGCCAGCAGCAGTCTAGGGACAGAGGGTTCACCCCTCCACTTT. Protein product: CASSSLGTEGSPLHF.